Listed here are 25 T cell receptor beta chains from one sample, sequenced in a study of blood T cell repertoires in COVID-19. TCRdb's copy holds only in-frame clones and misses some; the assay was immunoSEQ multiplex PCR. Found here are fewer than 15,000 clones, around 91% of them singletons; the top ten hold roughly 20%. Sequencing used peripheral blood. These receptors came from a human donor with active COVID-19. The donor label of this sample is uncertain.

V usage is TRBV18 and J usage is TRBJ1-2; no clear D gene. Germline CDR1 is KGHSH and CDR2 is LQKENI. The CDR3 is 17 amino acids. The V and J ends lost 0 bases and 4 bases respectively, with 18 bases between them. The CDR3 reads CASSPPSREGTGYGYTF. The CDR3 DNA sequence: TGTGCCAGCTCACCACCCAGCCGAGAGGGTACTGGCTATGGCTACACCTTC.

This rearrangement joins TRBV2 to TRBJ2-2, with TRBD1 matching 9 bases. V was pared by 5 bases and J by 4 bases, with 5 bases of the junction left unmatched. Germline CDR1 is SNHLY and CDR2 is FYNNEI. The CDR3 is 15 amino acids. The CDR3 region is CASSKQGAGTGELFF. CDR3 DNA: TGTGCCAGCAGTAAACAGGGGGCCGGCACCGGGGAGCTGTTTTTT.

The gene calls are TRBV5-4 and TRBJ2-2; tentative D call: TRBD2 (6 bases). Germline values: CDR1 SGHNT, CDR2 YYREEE (reference sequence). The CDR3 has 15 amino acids. Trimming removed 0 bases from V and 4 bases from J, with 10 bases in between. In DNA form, the CDR3 reads TGTGCCAGCAGCTTGGCGGGGAGGCCCACCGGGGAGCTGTTTTTT. This codes for CASSLAGRPTGELFF.

The chain has TRBV29-1 and TRBJ2-2; D unclear. The CDR3 has 14 residues. CDR1 SQVTM and CDR2 ANQGSEA come from the germline V gene. V was clipped by 6 bases and J by 3 bases, with 14 bases between them. The CDR3 here is CSVSGGMDTGELFF. CDR3 nucleotides: TGCAGCGTCTCTGGCGGAATGGACACCGGGGAGCTGTTTTTT.

The genes are TRBV27 and TRBJ2-7, with a possible D match to TRBD2 (6 bases). Looked up from germline, CDR1 is MNHEY and CDR2 is SMNVEV (reference sequence). The CDR3 has 13 amino acids. V shed 4 bases and J shed 11 bases, with 18 bases lying between them. The CDR3 DNA reads TGTGCCAGCAGTTCAACCCCGGGGGACGTGGAGTACTTC. Translating it yields CASSSTPGDVEYF.

The chain carries TRBV3-1 (or the pseudogene TRBV3-2) and TRBJ1-4; no definite D call. V lost 1 base and J lost 10, with 16 bases in between. Per the germline V gene, CDR1 is LGHDT and CDR2 is YNNKEL (reference sequence). There are 15 residues in the CDR3. The CDR3 reads CASSQAVGASVKLFF. In DNA, the CDR3 is TGTGCCAGCAGCCAAGCCGTGGGCGCCTCGGTAAAACTGTTTTTT.

The genes are TRBV7-2 and TRBJ2-3; D gene uncertain. This CDR3 is 12 amino acids long. Trimming cost V 3 bases and J 2 bases, with 3 bases left between them. Germline V gives CDR1 SGHTA, CDR2 FQGNSA. The CDR3 region has the DNA TGTGCCAGCAGCTTGTACACAGATACGCAGTATTTT. It is translated as CASSLYTDTQYF. The whole variable domain, remainder taken from reference TRBV7-2 and TRBJ2-3, is GAGVSQSPSNKVTEKGKDVELRCDPISGHTALYWYRQSLGQGLEFLIYFQGNSAPDKSGLPSDRFSAERTGGSVSTLTIQRTQQEDSAVYLCASSLYTDTQYFGPGTRLTVL.

This clone came up a few times. V and J are TRBV4-2 and TRBJ1-1; maybe TRBD1 (6 bases). The V gene's germline CDR1 is LGHNA and CDR2 YNFKEQ. Between the trimmed V and J ends, which lost 3 bases and 13 bases, there was a span of 15 bases. This CDR3 is built from 12 residues. Here the CDR3 reads CASSHARTERFF. In nucleotides, the CDR3 is TGTGCCAGCAGCCATGCTAGGACAGAGCGTTTCTTT.

V usage is TRBV5-4 and J usage is TRBJ2-1; the match to TRBD2 covers 7 bases. Germline V lookup: CDR1 SGHNT, CDR2 YYREEE (reference sequence). The CDR3 covers 16 residues. V was clipped by 4 bases and J by 0 bases; unmatched bases: 7. The CDR3 bases are TGTGCCAGCAGCCACGGAGGGACTACCTCCTACAATGAGCAGTTCTTC. Its protein product is CASSHGGTTSYNEQFF. The whole variable domain, remainder taken from reference TRBV5-4 and TRBJ2-1, is ETGVTQSPTHLIKTRGQQVTLRCSSQSGHNTVSWYQQALGQGPQFIFQYYREEENGRGNFPPRFSGLQFPNYSSELNVNALELDDSALYLCASSHGGTTSYNEQFFGPGTRLTVL.

The gene calls are TRBV5-1 and TRBJ2-7, with TRBD2 matching over 7 bases. The V and J ends lost 1 base and 4 bases, in that order; junction bases with no gene match: 5. Germline lookup yields CDR1 SGHRS and CDR2 YFSETQ. This CDR3 contains 14 residues. The CDR3 spells CASSLRGGRYEQYF. As DNA, the CDR3 is TGCGCCAGCAGCTTGCGCGGGGGACGGTACGAGCAGTACTTC.

The rearrangement uses TRBV6-1 and TRBJ2-6; 9 bases line up with TRBD2. Trimming took 1 base from V and 4 from J; bases not matched to a gene: 2. This CDR3 is built from 16 residues. CDR1 is MNHNS, CDR2 SASEGT, per germline. The CDR3 reads CASSEVAGVGANVLTF. CDR3 DNA: TGTGCCAGCAGTGAAGTAGCGGGGGTAGGGGCCAACGTCCTGACTTTC.

The chain is built from TRBV5-1 and TRBJ2-5; D gene unclear. This CDR3 is 14 amino acids long. The ends were cut back, 0 bases at V and 1 base at J, with 7 bases in the middle. CDR1 and CDR2 from the germline V gene are SGHRS and YFSETQ. The CDR3: CASSLGHRQETQYF. CDR3 nucleotide sequence: TGCGCCAGCAGCTTGGGGCATCGCCAAGAGACCCAGTACTTC.

This clone came up once. The J gene is TRBJ2-1, the V gene TRBV12-5; the D gene is possibly TRBD1 (6 bases). Germline CDR1 LGHNT, CDR2 FRNRAP. This CDR3 contains 15 residues. Trimming cost V 5 bases and J 7 bases, with 18 bases left between them. The CDR3 loop is CASGLGTGQRNEQFF. The CDR3 bases are TGTGCTAGTGGTCTTGGGACCGGACAGCGTAATGAGCAGTTCTTC.

This chain connects TRBV20-1 to TRBJ1-5, with D perhaps matching TRBD1 (5 bases). The CDR3 runs to 14 residues. Trimming shortened V by 3 bases and J by 4 bases, and 13 bases separated the two germline ends. CDR1 and CDR2 (germline): DFQATT, SNEGSKA (reference sequence). The CDR3 DNA reads TGCAGTGCTAGTAAGGGGAGGGAGAATCAGCCCCAGCATTTT. This gives the protein CSASKGRENQPQHF.

J is TRBJ2-4 and V is TRBV11-2, with 12 bases aligning to TRBD1. CDR1 SGHAT and CDR2 FQNNGV come from the germline V gene. This CDR3 comprises 14 residues. The V and J ends lost 5 bases and 8 bases, in that order; junction bases with no gene match: 4. DNA for the CDR3: TGTGCCAGCAGCCCAGGGACAGGGGGCTACATTCAGTACTTC. Translated, it gives CASSPGTGGYIQYF.

The chain links TRBV6-6 to TRBJ1-5, with D hard to call. V was pared by 6 bases and J by 6 bases, with 15 bases between. Germline CDR1 reads MNHNY; CDR2 reads SVGAGI (reference sequence). This CDR3 is built from 14 residues. CDR3 DNA sequence: TGTGCCAGCAGCCACGGGGAGCTAGGTCAGCCCCAGCATTTT. Its translation: CASSHGELGQPQHF.

V and J are TRBV9 and TRBJ2-5; TRBD2 might be the D (7 bases). The CDR3 spans 16 residues. V shed 5 bases and J shed 5 bases, with 22 bases lying between them. CDR1 is SGDLS and CDR2 is YYNGEE in the germline V gene. The CDR3 loop is CASRRGDGGTWETQYF. DNA of the CDR3: TGTGCCAGCAGGAGGGGTGACGGGGGGACATGGGAGACCCAGTACTTC.

The chain combines TRBV9 with TRBJ1-3; 7 bases map to TRBD1. Unmatched junction bases numbered 3, after V lost 0 bases and J lost 0 bases. The CDR3 has 16 residues. Germline V CDR1 and CDR2: SGDLS, YYNGEE. The CDR3: CASSVGQGHSGNTIYF. The CDR3 DNA is TGTGCCAGCAGCGTAGGACAGGGCCACTCTGGAAACACCATATATTTT.

This chain joins TRBV5-1 and TRBJ2-3; 12 nucleotides match TRBD2. Germline V lookup: CDR1 SGHRS, CDR2 YFSETQ. Germline trimming cut 5 bases from V and 6 bases from J; bases unmatched to any gene: 7. The CDR3 loop spans 15 amino acids. The CDR3 DNA sequence: TGCGCCAGCAGACCTAGCGGGGGGGCCAGGGATACGCAGTATTTT. Its protein is CASRPSGGARDTQYF.

This chain joins TRBV5-6 and TRBJ1-2, with D perhaps TRBD1 (5 bases). Germline CDR1 is SGHDT and CDR2 is YYEEEE. The ends were cut back, 3 bases at V and 8 bases at J, with 14 bases in the middle. CDR3 length: 13 amino acids. The CDR3 spells CASSSRVIVGYTF. The CDR3 DNA is TGTGCCAGCAGCTCCAGGGTGATAGTCGGCTACACCTTC.

The gene calls are TRBV19 and TRBJ2-1; 7 bases line up with TRBD1. This CDR3 is 13 amino acids long. Trimming cost V 5 bases and J 10 bases; bases outside gene matches: 8. The germline gives CDR1 LNHDA, CDR2 SQIVND (reference sequence). CDR3: CASSGDRVGEQFF. CDR3 DNA: TGTGCCAGTAGTGGCGACAGGGTTGGGGAGCAGTTCTTC.

The chain joins TRBV7-2 to TRBJ2-7, with 8 bases identical to TRBD2. CDR1 is SGHTA and CDR2 is FQGNSA in the germline V gene. Trimming cost V 7 bases and J 4 bases; bases outside gene matches: 9. The CDR3 spans 14 residues. The CDR3 here is CASNQPEREYEQYF. The CDR3 DNA follows: TGTGCCAGCAACCAACCCGAGCGGGAGTACGAGCAGTACTTC.

This clone came up once. The chain carries TRBV5-4 and TRBJ2-7, with a possible D match to TRBD2 (5 bases). Trimming took 1 base from V and 2 from J, leaving 13 bases between them. Looked up from germline, CDR1 is SGHNT and CDR2 is YYREEE (reference sequence). This CDR3 is 15 amino acids long. Written as DNA, the CDR3 is TGTGCCAGCAGCTTGTATGCGGGCTCGACCTACGAGCAGTACTTC. Its protein is CASSLYAGSTYEQYF.

J is TRBJ2-2 and V is TRBV2; TRBD1 aligns across 10 bases. The trim removed 8 bases at V and 6 bases at J, leaving 9 bases unmatched. The CDR3 runs 15 residues. CDR1 is SNHLY and CDR2 is FYNNEI in the germline V gene. Written as DNA, the CDR3 is TGTGCCAGCCTCAAGGACAGGGGGAGTTCCGGGGAGCTGTTTTTT. Translation: CASLKDRGSSGELFF.

V usage is TRBV27 and J usage is TRBJ1-6; 10 bases match TRBD1. The CDR3 length is 16 residues. In germline, CDR1 is MNHEY, CDR2 SMNVEV (reference sequence). J was trimmed by 6 bases and V by 0 bases; bases with no gene match: 2. CDR3: CASSLSWDRGNSPLHF. The CDR3 bases are TGTGCCAGCAGTTTATCTTGGGACAGGGGTAATTCACCCCTCCACTTT.